One and the same sample provided the 16 T cell receptor beta chains below, sequenced in a study of CD8 T cells in ankylosing spondylitis. MiXCR, run by TCRdb on the 5' RACE reads, gives a single entry per CDR3 protein. There are about 240,000 distinct CDR3 sequences in the sample; less than 10% occur only once, and under 7.5% lies in the top ten. The sample taken for sequencing was blood, either unsorted or a sorted T cell fraction (not recorded which). These receptors were taken from a male donor with ankylosing spondylitis or in good health (not recorded which).

This clonotype was seen a few times. V is TRBV6-1 and J is TRBJ1-2; D not certain. Germline V CDR1 and CDR2: MNHNS, SASEGT. V lost 3 bases and J lost 4, with 12 bases in between. CDR3 size: 14 residues. The CDR3 loop is CASSEAGNGYGYTF. CDR3 bases: TGTGCCAGCAGTGAGGCGGGGAACGGCTATGGCTACACCTTC.

This clonotype was seen ten or more times. The chain is built from TRBV20-1 and TRBJ1-6; TRBD1 might be the D (5 bases). The CDR3 sequence is 13 residues long. V was trimmed by 5 bases and J by 7 bases, leaving 12 bases between them. In germline, CDR1 is DFQATT, CDR2 SNEGSKA (reference sequence). DNA for the CDR3: TGCAGTGCTTTCAAGGGGTGGAATTCACCCCTCCACTTT. Its translation: CSAFKGWNSPLHF.

This clonotype was counted ten times or more. The V gene is TRBV12-3 or TRBV12-4, the J gene TRBJ2-2, with unresolved D. CDR3 length: 11 residues. V was shortened by 5 bases and J by 6 bases, with 4 bases between the two germline ends. CDR3 DNA: TGTGCCAGCAGTACCCCCGGGGAGCTGTTTTTT. Amino acids: CASSTPGELFF.

This clonotype was found many times. The V gene is TRBV5-1, the J gene TRBJ2-3, with unresolved D. The V gene lost 0 bases and the J gene lost 2 bases, with 7 bases spanning the gap. This CDR3 has 14 residues. Germline values: CDR1 SGHRS, CDR2 YFSETQ. The CDR3 region is CASSLDTPTDTQYF. The CDR3 DNA reads TGCGCCAGCAGCTTGGACACCCCCACAGATACGCAGTATTTT. Using reference TRBV5-1 and TRBJ2-3 for the parts outside the CDR3, the full variable domain is KAGVTQTPRYLIKTRGQQVTLSCSPISGHRSVSWYQQTPGQGLQFLFEYFSETQRNKGNFPGRFSGRQFSNSRSEMNVSTLELGDSALYLCASSLDTPTDTQYFGPGTRLTVL.

This clonotype was seen at least ten times. V gene TRBV7-7 combines with J gene TRBJ2-3; 10 bases match TRBD2. There are 21 residues in the CDR3. J was trimmed by 0 bases and V by 5 bases; bases with no gene match: 20. Germline values: CDR1 SSHAT, CDR2 FNYEAQ (reference sequence). This chain's CDR3 is CASSPQQGRGTSGASTDTQYF. CDR3 nucleotides: TGTGCCAGCAGCCCCCAACAGGGGAGGGGAACTAGCGGGGCAAGCACAGATACGCAGTATTTT. The full variable domain, completed using reference TRBV7-7 and TRBJ2-3, is GAGVSQSPRYKVTKRGQDVTLRCDPISSHATLYWYQQALGQGPEFLTYFNYEAQPDKSGLPSDRFSAERPEGSISTLTIQRTEQRDSAMYRCASSPQQGRGTSGASTDTQYFGPGTRLTVL.

This clonotype was detected many times. The chain uses TRBV15 and TRBJ2-1; D ambiguous. V was trimmed by 3 bases and J by 2 bases, leaving 5 bases between them. This CDR3 is built from 13 residues. Per the germline V gene, CDR1 is LNHNV and CDR2 is YYDKDF (reference sequence). The CDR3 region has the DNA TGTGCCACCAGCAGCAGAACCTACAATGAGCAGTTCTTC. It is translated as CATSSRTYNEQFF.

The J gene is TRBJ1-2, the V gene TRBV20-1, with D tentatively TRBD1 (5 bases). The CDR3 is 11 amino acids. Germline V gene lookup returns CDR1 DFQATT and CDR2 SNEGSKA (reference sequence). Trimming cost V 2 bases and J 12 bases, with 13 bases left between them. The CDR3 here is CSARRDLENTF. Written as DNA, the CDR3 is TGCAGTGCTAGAAGGGACCTAGAGAACACCTTC.

In this sample, this clonotype turned up many times. The gene calls are TRBV20-1 and TRBJ2-7; TRBD2 matches at 13 bases. The CDR3 sequence is 13 residues long. The J segment lost 3 bases and the V segment lost 6 bases, leaving 2 bases of the junction unmatched. CDR1 and CDR2 from the germline V gene are DFQATT and SNEGSKA (reference sequence). The CDR3 DNA is TGCAGTGCGCGGACTAGCGGGAGCTACGAGCAGTACTTC. This translates into CSARTSGSYEQYF.

This clonotype came up many times. The chain has TRBV6-1 and TRBJ2-7; TRBD1 aligns across 9 bases. The CDR3 is 14 amino acids. From germline, CDR1 is MNHNS and CDR2 SASEGT. J gave up 3 bases and V 8 bases, and 8 bases lay outside the gene matches. In nucleotides, the CDR3 is TGTGCCAGCGGGGGGACAGGGACGATCTACGAGCAGTACTTC. Residues: CASGGTGTIYEQYF.

The chain combines TRBV24-1 with TRBJ2-3; D might be TRBD1 or TRBD2, each matching 6 bases. The CDR3 sequence is 15 residues long. Trimming removed 9 bases at V and 3 bases at J, with 18 bases between. The germline CDR1 and CDR2 sequences are KGHDR and SFDVKD. For the CDR3, the DNA is TGTGCCACCTGCCCTGTAGGGGGGCCGACAGATACGCAGTATTTT. It encodes CATCPVGGPTDTQYF.

This clonotype appeared a few times. This chain links TRBV7-8 with TRBJ1-5; D is undetermined. Between the trimmed V and J ends, which lost 1 base and 0 bases, there was a span of 10 bases. The CDR3 has 16 amino acids. The germline gives CDR1 SGHVS, CDR2 FQNEAQ. CDR3 amino acids: CASSLGHLNSNQPQHF. Written as DNA, the CDR3 is TGTGCCAGCAGCTTAGGGCACCTTAATAGCAATCAGCCCCAGCATTTT.

CDR3 in amino acids: CAISEGQRPQHF. In nucleotides, the CDR3 is TGTGCCATCAGTGAGGGTCAGAGGCCCCAGCATTTT. This chain links TRBV10-3 with TRBJ1-5; no definite D call. The CDR3 contains 12 residues. Between the trimmed V and J ends, which lost 2 bases and 9 bases, there was a span of 8 bases. The germline CDR1 and CDR2 sequences are ENHRY and SYGVKD.

This clonotype was found many times. V usage is TRBV20-1 and J usage is TRBJ2-5, with TRBD1 as a possible D gene (6 bases). The CDR3 runs to 13 residues. Trimming took 3 bases from V and 5 from J, leaving 13 bases between them. CDR1 is DFQATT and CDR2 is SNEGSKA in the germline V gene (reference sequence). The CDR3 is CSASYREVETQYF. CDR3 nucleotide sequence: TGCAGTGCTAGCTACAGGGAAGTGGAGACCCAGTACTTC.

The chain employs TRBV12-3 or TRBV12-4 and TRBJ2-2; D might be TRBD2 (5 bases). Trimming left V 8 bases short and J 6 bases short, with 10 bases between. There are 12 residues in the CDR3. The CDR3 region is CASHAGAGELFF. The CDR3 DNA reads TGTGCCAGCCATGCGGGCGCCGGGGAGCTGTTTTTT.

On this clonotype itself: One base away lies a much larger clone, so this may be a sequencing read error. The chain combines TRBV12-5 with TRBJ2-1; tentatively, D is TRBD2 (7 bases). This CDR3 is 19 amino acids long. Germline CDR1 and CDR2: LGHNT and FRNRAP. The CDR3 nucleotides read TGTGCCATCAGCTCCGGCGGGGGCCAGGGGCGCAAAAGATTAAATGAGCAGTTCTTC. Translated: CAISSGGGQGRKRLNEQFF.

The table lists this clonotype with many counts. This chain connects TRBV5-6 to TRBJ2-1, with 8 nucleotides matching TRBD2. V lost 6 bases to trimming and J lost 8 bases; unmatched junction nucleotides: 7. This CDR3 has 13 residues. Germline CDR1 SGHDT, CDR2 YYEEEE. CDR3 DNA sequence: TGTGCCAGCATCAAGCGGGGGAACGATGAGCAGTTCTTC. It codes for CASIKRGNDEQFF.